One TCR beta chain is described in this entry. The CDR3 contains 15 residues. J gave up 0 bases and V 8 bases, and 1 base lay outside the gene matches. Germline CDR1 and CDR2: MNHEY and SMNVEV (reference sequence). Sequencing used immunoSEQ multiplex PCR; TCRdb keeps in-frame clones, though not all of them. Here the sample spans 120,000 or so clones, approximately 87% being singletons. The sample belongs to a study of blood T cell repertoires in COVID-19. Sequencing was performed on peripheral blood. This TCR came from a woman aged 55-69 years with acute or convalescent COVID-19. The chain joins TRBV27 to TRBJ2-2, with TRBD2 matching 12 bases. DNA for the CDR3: TGTGCCAGCGGACTAGCGGGAACGAACACCGGGGAGCTGTTTTTT. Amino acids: CASGLAGTNTGELFF.